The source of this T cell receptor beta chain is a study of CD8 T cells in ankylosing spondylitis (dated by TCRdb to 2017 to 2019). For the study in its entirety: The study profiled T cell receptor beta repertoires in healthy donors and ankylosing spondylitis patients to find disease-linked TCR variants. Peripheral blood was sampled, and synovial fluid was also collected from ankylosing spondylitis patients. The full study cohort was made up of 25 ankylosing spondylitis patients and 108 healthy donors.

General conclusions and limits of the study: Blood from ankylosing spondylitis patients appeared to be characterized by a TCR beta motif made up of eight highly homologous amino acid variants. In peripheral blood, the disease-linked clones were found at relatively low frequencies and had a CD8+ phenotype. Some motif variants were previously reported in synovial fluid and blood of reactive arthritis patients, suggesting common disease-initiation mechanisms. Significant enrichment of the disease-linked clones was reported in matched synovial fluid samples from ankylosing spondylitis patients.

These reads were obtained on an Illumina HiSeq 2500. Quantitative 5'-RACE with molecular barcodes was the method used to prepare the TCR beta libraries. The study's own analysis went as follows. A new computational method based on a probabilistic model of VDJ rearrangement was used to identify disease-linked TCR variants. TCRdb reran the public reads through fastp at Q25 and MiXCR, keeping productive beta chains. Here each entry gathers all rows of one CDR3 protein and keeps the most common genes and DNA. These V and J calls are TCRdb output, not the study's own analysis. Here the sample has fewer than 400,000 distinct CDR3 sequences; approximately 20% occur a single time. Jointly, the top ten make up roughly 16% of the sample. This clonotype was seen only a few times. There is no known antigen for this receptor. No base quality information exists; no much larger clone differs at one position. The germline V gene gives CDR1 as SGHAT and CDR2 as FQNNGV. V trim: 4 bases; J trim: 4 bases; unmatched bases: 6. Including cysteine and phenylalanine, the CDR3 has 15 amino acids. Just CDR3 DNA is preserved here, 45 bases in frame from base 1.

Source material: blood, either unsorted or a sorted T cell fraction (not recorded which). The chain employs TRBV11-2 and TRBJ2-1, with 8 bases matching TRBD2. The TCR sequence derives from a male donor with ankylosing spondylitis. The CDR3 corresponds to CASSSSGSPYNEQFF. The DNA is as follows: TGTGCCAGCAGCTCGAGCGGGAGCCCGTACAATGAGCAGTTCTTC.